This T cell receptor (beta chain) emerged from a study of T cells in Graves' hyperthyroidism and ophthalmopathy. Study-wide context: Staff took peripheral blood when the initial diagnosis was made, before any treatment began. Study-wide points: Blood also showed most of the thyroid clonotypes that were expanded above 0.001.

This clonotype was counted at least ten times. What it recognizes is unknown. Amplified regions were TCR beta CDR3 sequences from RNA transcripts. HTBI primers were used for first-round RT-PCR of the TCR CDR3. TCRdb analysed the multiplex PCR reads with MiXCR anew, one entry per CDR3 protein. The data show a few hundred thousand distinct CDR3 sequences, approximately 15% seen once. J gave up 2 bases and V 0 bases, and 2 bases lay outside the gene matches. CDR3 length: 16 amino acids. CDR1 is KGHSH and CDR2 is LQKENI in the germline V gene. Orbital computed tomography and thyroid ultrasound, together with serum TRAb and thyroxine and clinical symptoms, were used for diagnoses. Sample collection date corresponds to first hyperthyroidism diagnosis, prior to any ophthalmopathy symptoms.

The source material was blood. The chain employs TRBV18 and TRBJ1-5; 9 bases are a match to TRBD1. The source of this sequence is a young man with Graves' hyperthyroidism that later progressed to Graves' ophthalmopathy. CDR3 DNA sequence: TGTGCCAGCTCACCACCGACAGGGGGGGGCAATCAGCCCCAGCATTTT. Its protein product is CASSPPTGGGNQPQHF.